This is a list of T cell receptor beta chains from one sample in a study of T cell responses to AZD1222 COVID-19 vaccine. Clones were sequenced by immunoSEQ multiplex PCR, and TCRdb holds only the in-frame ones, with some missing. The sample has about 75,000 clones, around 88% seen once. The source was peripheral blood, collected 28 days after the second dose of the MenACWY control vaccine. Source of these receptors: an adult who received the MenACWY meningococcal vaccine as a control. The CDR3 runs from the conserved cysteine through the conserved F or W. A D gene is named only where the DNA matches it firmly. Clone size is not always given. Where it is, it says once, few, many or a class for expanded clones.

j_call	d_call	clone_size	v_call	cdr3_nt	cdr3_aa
TRBJ2-4	TRBD2	NA	TRBV5-4	TGTGCCAGCACCGTCGGGGGGGGCCTTGGAAACATTCAGTACTTC	CASTVGGGLGNIQYF
TRBJ2-5	NA	NA	TRBV12-3/TRBV12-4	TGTGCCAGCAGTTTGCGGGATCGCGAGACCCAGTACTTC	CASSLRDRETQYF
TRBJ1-1	NA	NA	TRBV28	TGTGCCAGCAGTGAACTTCTACCGGGCACTGAAGCTTTCTTT	CASSELLPGTEAFF
TRBJ1-4	NA	few	TRBV14	TGTGCCAGCAGCCAAGTAGGGGAAAAACTGTTTTTT	CASSQVGEKLFF
TRBJ1-6	NA	NA	TRBV5-1	TGCGCCAGCAGCTTGCAAGGGGAGGATTCACCCCTCCACTTT	CASSLQGEDSPLHF
TRBJ1-1	NA	NA	TRBV4-2	TGTGCCAGCAGCCAAGAATGGCCGTCTGTCATCAGAGCTTTCTTT	CASSQEWPSVIRAFF
TRBJ1-5	TRBD1	NA	TRBV27	TGTGCCAGCAGTTTATCCGGGACAGGGTCTCCCCAGCATTTT	CASSLSGTGSPQHF
TRBJ2-1	TRBD1	NA	TRBV24-1	TGTGCCACCAGCCGGGACAGGTACAATGAGCAGTTCTTC	CATSRDRYNEQFF
TRBJ2-5	TRBD2	NA	TRBV9	TGTGCCAGCAGCGCCGGGGGGACGGCGGGATGGGAGACCCAGTACTTC	CASSAGGTAGWETQYF
TRBJ1-2	NA	medium-sized	TRBV4-1	TGCGCCAGCAGCCAAGTCCCTGGCGGGAGTGGCTACACCTTC	CASSQVPGGSGYTF
TRBJ2-1	NA	NA	TRBV4-3	TGCGCCAGCAGCCCCAATGGGAATGAGCAGTTCTTC	CASSPNGNEQFF
TRBJ2-3	NA	NA	TRBV6-5	TGTGCCAGCAGTTACCCCCCCGGACAGAGCACAGATACGCAGTATTTT	CASSYPPGQSTDTQYF
TRBJ2-5	TRBD2	NA	TRBV11-2	TGTGCCAGCAGCTTAGAGGCCAGCGGGGGGCTCGAGACCCAGTACTTC	CASSLEASGGLETQYF
TRBJ1-4	NA	NA	TRBV5-4	TGTGCCAGCAGCTCCCATAGCGGGAATGAAAAACTGTTTTTT	CASSSHSGNEKLFF
TRBJ2-5	NA	NA	TRBV12-5	TGTGCTAGTGGTTCTCCGGGACCCCAAGAGACCCAGTACTTC	CASGSPGPQETQYF
TRBJ1-3	NA	NA	TRBV25-1	TGTGCCAGCAGTGAATTTGGTAGCTCTGGAAACACCATATATTTT	CASSEFGSSGNTIYF
TRBJ2-1	TRBD1	NA	TRBV6-5	TGTGCCAGCAGGAGGACAGGGGGCATCGATGAGCAGTTCTTC	CASRRTGGIDEQFF
TRBJ1-5	NA	NA	TRBV28	TGTGCCAGCAGGAAAAATCAGCCCCAGCATTTT	CASRKNQPQHF
TRBJ2-3	NA	NA	TRBV30	TGTGCCTGGAGTGTATCTCTTCGTCTCAGGGGACCAGATACGCAGTATTTT	CAWSVSLRLRGPDTQYF
TRBJ1-1	NA	NA	TRBV19	TGTGCCAGTAGTATAGATTACACTGAAGCTTTCTTT	CASSIDYTEAFF
TRBJ2-3	NA	medium-sized	TRBV6-4	TGTGCCAGCAGTGACGGCCCCACAGATACGCAGTATTTT	CASSDGPTDTQYF
TRBJ1-1	TRBD1	NA	TRBV6-6	TGTGCCAGCAGTTACAGGACAGGGGCCGCCGGGACTGAAGCTTTCTTT	CASSYRTGAAGTEAFF
TRBJ2-3	NA	NA	TRBV10-3	TGTGCCATCAGGGGGAGATCTACACCAGATACGCAGTATTTT	CAIRGRSTPDTQYF
TRBJ1-1	NA	NA	TRBV14	TGTGCCAGCAGCCGATCGGGGGTCAGCGACACTGAAGCTTTCTTT	CASSRSGVSDTEAFF
TRBJ2-3	NA	NA	TRBV20-1	TGCAGTGCTAGTGCCGTTGACGCTAGCACAGATACGCAGTATTTT	CSASAVDASTDTQYF
TRBJ1-3	NA	once	TRBV6-5	TGTGCCAGCAGTTACTCTACAGGGTTGCCTGGAAACACCATATATTTT	CASSYSTGLPGNTIYF
TRBJ1-1	NA	NA	TRBV6-5	TGTGCCAGCAGGGATTCGGGCGGGTACACTGAAGCTTTCTTT	CASRDSGGYTEAFF
TRBJ1-6	NA	NA	TRBV27	TGTGCCAGCAGATCTCCGGGGGCTGGAAATTCACCCCTCCACTTT	CASRSPGAGNSPLHF
TRBJ2-2	NA	NA	TRBV18	TGTGCCAGCTCACCTACCGACAGGGAGCTGTTTTTT	CASSPTDRELFF
TRBJ1-1	NA	once	TRBV3-1/TRBV3-2	TGTGCCAGCAGACCACAGGGTATGAACACTGAAGCTTTCTTT	CASRPQGMNTEAFF
TRBJ1-2	NA	NA	TRBV29-1	TGCAGCGTCCCTAAGACTGGAAACTATGGCTACACCTTC	CSVPKTGNYGYTF
TRBJ1-1	NA	NA	TRBV19	TGTGCCAGTAGTACCACTCGGGAGACTGAAGCTTTCTTT	CASSTTRETEAFF
TRBJ1-4	NA	NA	TRBV3-1/TRBV3-2	TGTGCCAGCAGCCAGGAAGGGGAATACGCAACTAATGAAAAACTGTTTTTT	CASSQEGEYATNEKLFF
TRBJ2-3	NA	NA	TRBV29-1	TGCAGCGCTAAACAGGGAGGCACAGATACGCAGTATTTT	CSAKQGGTDTQYF
TRBJ1-2	NA	NA	TRBV6-1	TGTGCCAGCAGTGAATACTATGGCTACACCTTC	CASSEYYGYTF
TRBJ1-5	TRBD1	NA	TRBV4-1	TGCGCCAGCAGCCAAGGAGTTTTGGGGACAGGGGCTTATAGCAATCAGCCCCAGCATTTT	CASSQGVLGTGAYSNQPQHF
TRBJ2-2	NA	NA	TRBV11-3	TGTGCCAGCAGCTTAACGGGGGTCGCCCGGGAGCTGTTTTTT	CASSLTGVARELFF
TRBJ1-1	NA	NA	TRBV10-3	TGTGCCACCACTCCGTCCGGGGGATTGGGCACTGAAGCTTTCTTT	CATTPSGGLGTEAFF
TRBJ2-1	NA	once	TRBV12-3/TRBV12-4	TGTGCCAGCAGTTTAAGTGGATACAATGAGCAGTTCTTC	CASSLSGYNEQFF
TRBJ2-5	NA	NA	TRBV7-2	TGTGCCAGCAGCTTAAAGGGGGAGAAGACCCAGTACTTC	CASSLKGEKTQYF
TRBJ2-6	NA	NA	TRBV15	TGTGCCACCAGCAGAGGAGGTGTGGGGGCCAACGTCCTGACTTTC	CATSRGGVGANVLTF
TRBJ2-1	NA	NA	TRBV6-2/TRBV6-3	TGTGCCAGCAGTTACTCTCCATGGACACTCTACAATGAGCAGTTCTTC	CASSYSPWTLYNEQFF
TRBJ2-3	TRBD2	NA	TRBV7-2	TGTGCCAGCAGCTCCCCAGCGGGGGCGCTCACAGATACGCAGTATTTT	CASSSPAGALTDTQYF
TRBJ1-4	NA	NA	TRBV14	TGTGCCAGCAGCCACAATCAGGGTGCTAATGAAAAACTGTTTTTT	CASSHNQGANEKLFF
TRBJ2-2	NA	once	TRBV7-2	TGTGCCAGCAGCTTAGTCGGGGGGCTGGGCACCGGGGAGCTGTTTTTT	CASSLVGGLGTGELFF
TRBJ2-7	TRBD1	NA	TRBV20-1	TGCAGTGCTAGTTACAGGGACAGCTCCTACGAGCAGTACTTC	CSASYRDSSYEQYF
TRBJ1-2	NA	once	TRBV7-9	TGTGCCAGCAGCTTAGATTTCAGGGCCTATGGCTACACCTTC	CASSLDFRAYGYTF
TRBJ1-6	NA	NA	TRBV7-7	TGTGCCAGCAGCTTAGTTGGGGGAACGGTCAGCAATTCACCCCTCCACTTT	CASSLVGGTVSNSPLHF
TRBJ2-5	TRBD1	NA	TRBV5-1	TGCGCCAGCAGCTTAGGGACAGGGTTAAGGGAGACCCAGTACTTC	CASSLGTGLRETQYF
TRBJ1-1	NA	NA	TRBV4-1	TGCGCCAGCAGCCGGGACTCACCGGGGCGGGTGAACACTGAAGCTTTCTTT	CASSRDSPGRVNTEAFF
TRBJ2-5	NA	NA	TRBV12-5	TGTGCTAGTGCATTTAAGGGGACGCAGGGGACCCAGTACTTC	CASAFKGTQGTQYF
TRBJ2-5	TRBD2	NA	TRBV6-1	TGTGCCAGCAGTGAAAGGCGGGGGATTCTAAAGACCCAGTACTTC	CASSERRGILKTQYF
TRBJ1-5	NA	NA	TRBV7-2	TGTGCCAGCAGCTTAACAGTCGGGGCGAGTGGCAATCAGCCCCAGCATTTT	CASSLTVGASGNQPQHF
TRBJ1-5	TRBD1	NA	TRBV6-1	TGTGCCAGCAGTGAACGGACAGGGATTGCAGATCAGCCCCAGCATTTT	CASSERTGIADQPQHF